This is a list of T cell receptor beta chains from one sample in a study of T cell changes during pregnancy in multiple sclerosis. Here immunoSEQ multiplex PCR was the method, and the copy in TCRdb shows in-frame clones only, minus some. The sample shows tens of thousands of clones, over 85% of them seen only once. Sequencing used CD4+ T cells from peripheral blood mononuclear cells, obtained before pregnancy. These receptors were collected from a female donor with multiple sclerosis, enrolled in a pregnancy study. CDR3s include the opening cysteine and the closing phenylalanine or tryptophan. D genes are given only for firm matches. Clone size appears in some rows only: once, few, many, or a class for an expanded clone.

abundance | j_gene | v_gene | d_gene | CDR3nt | CDR3aa
- | TRBJ1-4 | TRBV5-6 | TRBD1 | TGTGCCAGCAGCTACGCTACAGGGGGCGGATATGAAAAACTGTTTTTT | CASSYATGGGYEKLFF
- | TRBJ2-2 | TRBV27 | TRBD1 | TGTGCCAGCAGTTTGGGACAGTTCACCGGGGAGCTGTTTTTT | CASSLGQFTGELFF
- | TRBJ1-2 | TRBV5-4 | TRBD1 | TGTGCCAGCAGCTTGATAGGGGGACAGGGCCTTCGAAACTATGGCTACACCTTC | CASSLIGGQGLRNYGYTF
once | TRBJ2-2 | TRBV11-3 | TRBD2 | TGTGCCAGCAGCCGATCCCCCGGGGGGGCACTTACCGGGGAGCTGTTTTTT | CASSRSPGGALTGELFF
once | TRBJ2-1 | TRBV28 | - | TGTGCCAGCAGTTTATTTTCGTGGAGTGGGCAGTTCTTC | CASSLFSWSGQFF
- | TRBJ1-5 | TRBV2 | TRBD1 | TGTGCCAGCAGACAGGGGGAGGATCAGCCCCAGCATTTT | CASRQGEDQPQHF
- | TRBJ2-7 | TRBV11-2 | TRBD1 | TGTGCCAGCAGCTCGGGGACAGGGGGATTTGATACCTACGAGCAGTACTTC | CASSSGTGGFDTYEQYF
- | TRBJ2-7 | TRBV6-5 | - | TGTGCCAGCAGTGGCAGGCGCGAGCAGTACTTC | CASSGRREQYF
- | TRBJ2-7 | TRBV7-6 | - | TGTGCCAGCAGCTTTGACAGTCGTACCTACGAGCAGTACTTC | CASSFDSRTYEQYF
- | TRBJ2-1 | TRBV4-3 | TRBD2 | TGCGCCAGCAGCCCGCTAGCGGGCTCCTACAATGAGCAGTTCTTC | CASSPLAGSYNEQFF